Following are 19 T cell receptor beta chains from one sample sequenced in a study of T cells after somatic rescue of genetic block. Profiled with immunoSEQ multiplex PCR; TCRdb holds only in-frame clones, not every one. The table includes some 74,000 clones, roughly 90% detected once. The source material was peripheral blood mononuclear cells (PBMCs). These TCRs come from a man aged 25-40 years.

Comments on this clone: One end of the junction fails to match germline, which may point to a read error. The rearrangement uses TRBV6-5 and TRBJ1-3; D perhaps matches TRBD1 (6 bases). The CDR3 extends over 15 amino acids. The germline V gene has CDR1 MNHEY and CDR2 SVGAGI. Here the CDR3 reads CASSPRGHSGSTIYF. The CDR3 nucleotides are TGTGCCAGCAGCCCCCGGGGGCACTCTGGAAGCACCATATATTTT.

The chain couples TRBV27 to TRBJ1-2; TRBD1 agrees at 8 bases. This CDR3 is 13 amino acids long. The germline V gene encodes CDR1 MNHEY and CDR2 SMNVEV (reference sequence). The V segment lost 4 bases and the J segment 8 bases; nucleotides outside the gene matches: 6. As DNA, the CDR3 is TGTGCCAGCAGTTGGCTTAGGACAGGGGGCTACACCTTC. This gives the protein CASSWLRTGGYTF.

This rearrangement joins TRBV15 to TRBJ1-1, with 7 nucleotides matching TRBD1. Per the germline V gene, CDR1 is LNHNV and CDR2 is YYDKDF (reference sequence). CDR3 length equals 15 residues. The ends lost 2 bases at V and 2 bases at J; junction bases unmatched: 5. This chain's CDR3 is CATSRLRGGNTEAFF. The CDR3 DNA reads TGTGCCACCAGCAGACTCAGGGGGGGCAACACTGAAGCTTTCTTT.

This chain connects TRBV10-3 to TRBJ2-3; the D is unclear. The CDR3 spans 13 residues. Trimming left V 0 bases short and J 3 bases short, with 4 bases between. Per the germline V gene, CDR1 is ENHRY and CDR2 is SYGVKD. CDR3 nucleotides: TGTGCCATCAGTGAGTCGAGGACAGATACGCAGTATTTT. Amino acids: CAISESRTDTQYF.

The chain recombines TRBV4-1 with TRBJ2-7; a possible D gene is TRBD1 (5 bases). Germline CDR1 MGHRA, CDR2 YSYEKL. The CDR3 extends over 16 amino acids. Deletions cut 4 bases from V and 1 base from J, with 17 bases between. DNA for the CDR3: TGCGCCAGCAGCCCCCAAGCGTCCCAGGGATCCTACGAGCAGTACTTC. Translation gives CASSPQASQGSYEQYF.

The chain joins TRBV29-1 to TRBJ2-1; possibly TRBD1 for D (5 bases). Germline V gene data show CDR1 as SQVTM and CDR2 as ANQGSEA. Trimming took 3 bases from V and 5 from J, leaving 8 bases between them. The CDR3 totals 12 residues. The CDR3 DNA reads as TGCAGCGTTGATTTCAGGGACAATGAGCAGTTCTTC. Its protein product is CSVDFRDNEQFF.

The rearrangement links TRBV6-1 to TRBJ1-5; D is uncertain. Germline V gene data show CDR1 as MNHNS and CDR2 as SASEGT. V lost 4 bases and J lost 4, with 8 bases in between. The CDR3 is 13 residues long. CDR3 sequence: CASSGTRNQPQHF. DNA for the CDR3: TGTGCCAGCAGTGGTACCAGGAATCAGCCCCAGCATTTT.

The chain carries TRBV7-2 and TRBJ2-1; 8 bases match TRBD1. Trimming removed 1 base from V and 3 bases from J; junction bases left unmatched: 2. The CDR3 loop spans 15 amino acids. From germline, CDR1 is SGHTA and CDR2 FQGNSA. CDR3 sequence reads: CASSLGGTGYNEQFF. The CDR3, as DNA: TGTGCCAGCAGCTTAGGAGGGACAGGCTACAATGAGCAGTTCTTC.

The CDR3 nucleotides are TGTGCCAGCACCTCGAGGGGGGGGACCCTCTACGAGCAGTACTTC. The encoded protein is CASTSRGGTLYEQYF. J is TRBJ2-7 and V is TRBV2; maybe TRBD2 (7 bases). The CDR3 runs to 15 residues. Germline V CDR1 and CDR2: SNHLY, FYNNEI. V was shortened by 7 bases and J by 3 bases, with 19 bases between the two germline ends.

V usage is TRBV7-2 and J usage is TRBJ2-1, with TRBD1 matching over 10 bases. This CDR3 is 15 amino acids long. The germline V gene encodes CDR1 SGHTA and CDR2 FQGNSA. Trimming cost V 5 bases and J 8 bases; bases outside gene matches: 9. CDR3 sequence reads: CASSRRDRGAHEQFF. The CDR3 DNA sequence: TGTGCCAGCAGCCGCCGGGACAGGGGCGCCCATGAGCAGTTCTTC.

The chain recombines TRBV10-3 with TRBJ2-7; 10 nucleotides agree with TRBD2. With V trimmed by 4 bases and J by 2 bases, 11 bases remained unmatched. Germline CDR1 reads ENHRY; CDR2 reads SYGVKD. This CDR3 is 17 amino acids long. The CDR3 region is CAISGYTSGETTYEQYF. In nucleotides, the CDR3 is TGTGCCATCAGTGGGTATACTAGCGGGGAAACAACCTACGAGCAGTACTTC.

V and J are TRBV7-9 and TRBJ2-2; 7 bases line up with TRBD1. Germline values: CDR1 SEHNR, CDR2 FQNEAQ (reference sequence). The CDR3 is 15 residues long. Trimming at V came to 5 bases and at J to 2 bases, leaving 5 bases not matched to a gene. CDR3 loop: CASSPGTENTGELFF. CDR3 in DNA: TGTGCCAGCAGCCCAGGGACAGAAAACACCGGGGAGCTGTTTTTT.

The chain combines TRBV5-6 with TRBJ2-2; 7 bases are shared with TRBD2. Trimming cost V 2 bases and J 4 bases; bases outside gene matches: 5. CDR1 is SGHDT, CDR2 YYEEEE, per germline. The CDR3 totals 15 residues. The CDR3 protein is CASSFPAGVTGELFF. CDR3 bases: TGTGCCAGCAGCTTCCCCGCGGGGGTCACCGGGGAGCTGTTTTTT.

This clone was observed a few times. The chain links TRBV7-3 to TRBJ1-6, with no clear D. The length of the CDR3 is 13 residues. The germline CDR1 and CDR2 sequences are SGHTA and FQGTGA. Trimming shortened V by 4 bases and J by 7 bases, and 8 bases separated the two germline ends. DNA for the CDR3: TGTGCCAGCAGCTCGGACCGAAATTCACCCCTCCACTTT. Translation: CASSSDRNSPLHF.

The chain couples TRBV5-1 to TRBJ2-1; D assignment may be TRBD1 or TRBD2 (6 bases each). Trimming removed 5 bases at V and 3 bases at J, with 9 bases between. Looked up from germline, CDR1 is SGHRS and CDR2 is YFSETQ. This CDR3 is 13 amino acids long. The CDR3 is CASSRGVYNEQFF. In DNA form, the CDR3 reads TGCGCCAGCAGTAGGGGGGTCTACAATGAGCAGTTCTTC.

V is TRBV19 and J is TRBJ2-5; D is perhaps TRBD2 (6 bases). This CDR3 has 16 amino acids. Trimming pared 0 bases from V and 4 bases from J, leaving 15 bases between. Per germline, CDR1 LNHDA and CDR2 SQIVND (reference sequence). CDR3 DNA: TGTGCCAGTAGTATAGATGGACGACTAGAGGGAGAGACCCAGTACTTC. It yields the protein CASSIDGRLEGETQYF.

This clone was detected only a few times. This chain links TRBV6-5 with TRBJ1-1, with 7 nucleotides matching TRBD1. Per the germline V gene, CDR1 is MNHEY and CDR2 is SVGAGI. With 4 bases clipped from V and 3 bases from J, the junction kept 8 bases outside the gene matches. The CDR3 sequence is 15 residues long. DNA for the CDR3: TGTGCCAGCAGTTCGACAGGGTTTGGGGACACTGAAGCTTTCTTT. The encoded protein is CASSSTGFGDTEAFF.

The chain links TRBV5-5 to TRBJ1-1; D remains ambiguous. The CDR3 is 13 residues long. Germline V lookup: CDR1 SGHKS, CDR2 YYEKEE (reference sequence). The V and J ends lost 4 bases and 5 bases respectively, with 12 bases between them. The CDR3: CASSPRHQTEAFF. As DNA, the CDR3 is TGTGCCAGCAGCCCAAGACATCAAACTGAAGCTTTCTTT.

The table lists this clone with a few counts. V and J are TRBV11-2 and TRBJ2-7; D perhaps matches TRBD2 (6 bases). Germline V lookup: CDR1 SGHAT, CDR2 FQNNGV. The CDR3 sequence is 13 residues long. Trimming cost V 4 bases and J 7 bases, with 14 bases left between them. This chain's CDR3 is CASSYGGVGEQYF. DNA of the CDR3: TGTGCCAGCAGCTACGGGGGTGTTGGAGAGCAGTACTTC.